This passage covers 5 T cell receptor beta chains from one sample sequenced in a study of cytomegalovirus exposure and HLA in healthy donors. Researchers ran the PCR with 60 Vbeta and 13 Jbeta primers. The assay was immunoSEQ multiplex PCR, and TCRdb's table has in-frame clones only and misses some. The sample comprises 100,000 to 150,000 clones, about 80% of which are singletons, and just over 1% rests with the top ten. Sequenced material: PBMCs. Receptors originate from a human donor in good health.

This clone was counted between two and nine times. The chain recombines TRBV5-6 with TRBJ1-4; 11 positions agree with TRBD1. J was trimmed by 8 bases and V by 3 bases; bases with no gene match: 9. The germline V gene has CDR1 SGHDT and CDR2 YYEEEE. The CDR3 has 16 amino acids. The CDR3 is CASSSVPGQGDEKLFF. The CDR3 DNA follows: TGTGCCAGCAGCTCGGTACCGGGACAGGGGGACGAAAAACTGTTTTTT.

Only a few counts were recorded for this clone. The chain carries TRBV5-6 and TRBJ2-7; D might be TRBD2 (5 bases). The CDR3 sequence is 15 residues long. The germline V and J ends were trimmed by 0 bases and 2 bases, with 12 bases remaining between them. Germline loops: CDR1 SGHDT, CDR2 YYEEEE. The CDR3 here is CASSLAVPTTYEQYF. The CDR3 nucleotides read TGTGCCAGCAGCTTGGCCGTACCGACTACCTACGAGCAGTACTTC.

This sequence joins TRBV7-2 and TRBJ1-2, with a weak D call TRBD1 (5 bases). CDR1 is SGHTA and CDR2 is FQGNSA in the germline V gene. This CDR3 is built from 15 residues. V was trimmed by 4 bases and J by 4 bases, leaving 16 bases between them. This CDR3 is CASSWGSGSAYGYTF. As DNA, the CDR3 is TGTGCCAGCAGCTGGGGCTCGGGCTCAGCCTATGGCTACACCTTC.

On this clone itself: At one end the junction does not follow the germline gene, possibly because of a read error. V gene TRBV5-4 combines with J gene TRBJ2-7; a possible D gene is TRBD1 (6 bases). This CDR3 has 15 residues. Germline lookup yields CDR1 SGHNT and CDR2 YYREEE (reference sequence). The CDR3 DNA sequence: TGCGCCAGCAGCCAAGATTTCAGGGGTTCCTACGAGCAGTACTTC. It encodes CASSQDFRGSYEQYF.

This chain uses TRBV2 with TRBJ2-3; D might be TRBD2 (6 bases). Deletions cut 5 bases from V and 2 bases from J, with 11 bases between. This CDR3 has 14 residues. Germline V CDR1 and CDR2: SNHLY, FYNNEI. CDR3 in amino acids: CASSPGLVTDTQYF. CDR3 nucleotides: TGTGCCAGCAGTCCGGGACTGGTCACAGATACGCAGTATTTT. The whole variable domain, filled in from reference TRBV2 and TRBJ2-3, reads EPEVTQTPSHQVTQMGQEVILRCVPISNHLYFYWYRQILGQKVEFLVSFYNNEISEKSEIFDDQFSVERPDGSNFTLKIRSTKLEDSAMYFCASSPGLVTDTQYFGPGTRLTVL.